A selection of T cell receptor beta chains follows, all from one sample in a study of T cell responses to AZD1222 COVID-19 vaccine. Repertoires were generated with immunoSEQ multiplex PCR, while TCRdb's copy carries only in-frame clones and drops some. In the table there are some 150,000 clones, more than 90% of which are singletons. Sample: peripheral blood, taken on day 0 of AZD1222 vaccination. The receptors derive from an adult in good health. Both conserved end residues are part of each CDR3. The D gene is left open where the match is weak. Where a row states a size, it is once, few, many or the class of an expanded clone; other rows omit it.

v_gene	j_gene	abundance	d_gene	CDR3aa	CDR3nt
TRBV9	TRBJ1-3	.	.	CASSVDGAAGNTIYF	TGTGCCAGCAGCGTAGACGGGGCAGCTGGAAACACCATATATTTT
TRBV7-9	TRBJ1-1	.	.	CASRPRQALNTEAFF	TGTGCCAGCAGACCTCGACAGGCTTTGAACACTGAAGCTTTCTTT
TRBV6-6	TRBJ2-1	.	.	CASSGGFGRYNEQFF	TGTGCCAGCAGTGGGGGCTTCGGCAGATACAATGAGCAGTTCTTC
TRBV6-5	TRBJ2-1	few	.	CASSYSGINEQFF	TGTGCCAGCAGTTACTCGGGGATAAATGAGCAGTTCTTC
TRBV9	TRBJ2-1	medium-sized	.	CASSVGTMNNEQFF	TGTGCCAGCAGCGTAGGTACGATGAACAATGAGCAGTTCTTC
TRBV29-1	TRBJ2-2	.	.	CSGILNTGELFF	TGCAGCGGTATTCTGAACACCGGGGAGCTGTTTTTT
TRBV6-5	TRBJ2-3	.	TRBD2	CASSVLAGGTDTQYF	TGTGCCAGCAGCGTACTAGCGGGGGGGACAGATACGCAGTATTTT
TRBV7-9	TRBJ1-2	.	TRBD1	CASSSTGAYGYTF	TGTGCCAGCAGCTCTACAGGGGCCTATGGCTACACCTTC
TRBV6-5	TRBJ2-5	.	TRBD2	CATLGGARETQYF	TGTGCCACCCTCGGGGGGGCGAGGGAGACCCAGTACTTC
TRBV5-1	TRBJ1-1	.	.	CASTGGWKTEAFF	TGCGCCAGCACCGGGGGTTGGAAGACTGAAGCTTTCTTT
TRBV27	TRBJ1-1	.	.	CASSLSIYIWQGSAGTEAFF	TGTGCCAGCAGTTTATCGATTTATATATGGCAGGGGTCGGCAGGCACTGAAGCTTTCTTT
TRBV4-2	TRBJ2-7	many	TRBD1	CASSQEPGTGGYEQYF	TGTGCCAGCAGCCAAGAACCGGGGACAGGGGGCTACGAGCAGTACTTC
TRBV5-1	TRBJ2-7	.	.	CASSSGTGFYEQYF	TGCGCCAGCAGTTCCGGGACTGGGTTTTACGAGCAGTACTTC
TRBV4-1	TRBJ1-2	.	TRBD1	CASSQSQGEHYGYTF	TGCGCCAGCAGCCAATCACAGGGGGAGCACTATGGCTACACCTTC
TRBV7-3	TRBJ2-1	.	.	CASSLSFSSYNEQFF	TGTGCCAGCAGCTTAAGTTTCAGCTCCTACAATGAGCAGTTCTTC
TRBV10-3	TRBJ1-2	.	.	CAISPATMGKGYTF	TGTGCCATCAGTCCCGCCACTATGGGGAAGGGCTACACCTTC
TRBV9	TRBJ2-7	.	.	CASSVGAGGGATYEQYF	TGTGCCAGCAGCGTAGGGGCTGGAGGGGGGGCCACATACGAGCAGTACTTC
TRBV20-1	TRBJ2-1	.	.	CSASGSGGKNNEQFF	TGCAGTGCTAGTGGTTCAGGGGGGAAAAACAATGAGCAGTTCTTC
TRBV15	TRBJ1-3	.	.	CATSRDRSGNTIYF	TGTGCCACCAGCAGAGATAGGAGTGGAAACACCATATATTTT
TRBV14	TRBJ1-1	.	.	CASSQDWWGGNTEAFF	TGTGCCAGCAGCCAAGATTGGTGGGGAGGGAACACTGAAGCTTTCTTT
TRBV2	TRBJ2-7	.	.	CASGGTAYEQYF	TGTGCCAGCGGGGGGACAGCCTACGAGCAGTACTTC
TRBV4-3	TRBJ2-1	.	.	CASSQGRLNEQFF	TGCGCCAGCAGCCAAGGGAGGCTCAATGAGCAGTTCTTC
TRBV5-4	TRBJ2-6	.	TRBD1	CASSLPGQGVSAGANVLTF	TGTGCCAGCAGCTTACCGGGACAGGGCGTATCTGCTGGGGCCAACGTCCTGACTTTC
TRBV7-3	TRBJ1-6	once	.	CASSLTGGGSSPLHF	TGTGCCAGCAGCTTAACGGGGGGAGGGAGTTCACCCCTCCACTTT
TRBV7-9	TRBJ1-5	.	.	CASSLEGSNQPQHF	TGTGCCAGCAGCTTAGAAGGCAGCAATCAGCCCCAGCATTTT
TRBV5-8	TRBJ1-1	few	.	CASSFEGLNTEAFF	TGTGCCAGCAGCTTTGAGGGGCTGAACACTGAAGCTTTCTTT
TRBV19	TRBJ2-4	.	TRBD1	CASSIGSGQGTSIAKNIQYF	TGTGCCAGTAGTATAGGTTCGGGACAGGGGACCAGTATCGCCAAAAACATTCAGTACTTC
TRBV7-2	TRBJ2-3	.	.	CASSLVGVSDTQYF	TGTGCCAGCAGCTTAGTGGGCGTCTCAGATACGCAGTATTTT
TRBV7-3	TRBJ2-1	.	TRBD2	CASSLTPGLAPYNEQFF	TGTGCCAGCAGCTTAACCCCGGGACTAGCGCCCTACAATGAGCAGTTCTTC
TRBV4-2	TRBJ1-5	.	.	CASSQVQGSNQPQHF	TGTGCCAGCAGCCAAGTTCAGGGTTCCAATCAGCCCCAGCATTTT
TRBV29-1	TRBJ1-2	.	TRBD1	CSEGQGDGYTF	TGCAGCGAGGGACAGGGGGACGGCTACACCTTC
TRBV6-2/TRBV6-3	TRBJ2-1	.	.	CASSYSGRGGEQFF	TGTGCCAGCAGTTACTCGGGCAGGGGGGGTGAGCAGTTCTTC
TRBV6-5	TRBJ1-6	once	.	CASRVQGPGSPLHF	TGTGCCAGCAGAGTACAGGGCCCCGGATCACCCCTCCACTTT
TRBV5-1	TRBJ2-3	.	.	CASSLGGSRADTQYF	TGCGCCAGCAGCTTGGGGGGGTCGAGAGCGGATACGCAGTATTTT
TRBV12-5	TRBJ2-1	.	TRBD2	CASGLDILAGVYNEQFF	TGTGCTAGTGGTTTGGACATACTAGCGGGAGTCTACAATGAGCAGTTCTTC